The T cell receptor beta chain under discussion was sequenced for a study of cytomegalovirus exposure and HLA in healthy donors (dated by TCRdb to about 2017). As for the study more broadly: An earlier analysis of 587 of the donors reported approximately 260 Gb of sequence data and 100 million to 120 million unique TCR beta sequences obtained from around 170 million T cells. A later analysis re-examined previously published TCR beta repertoires from about 700 donors and added high-resolution HLA genotyping to investigate patterns of TCR occurrence. An early release covering approximately 600 HLA-typed donors comprised roughly 300 gigabases of sequencing data and around 85 million unique TCR sequences. The T cell repertoires of around 730 subjects were profiled by immunosequencing and related to cytomegalovirus serostatus. Along with the approximately 620-subject first cohort, a separate validation cohort of over a hundred different subjects was used. Roughly five DR-DQ haplotypes were handled as single units for association and clustering because linkage in the cohort was strong. Class I and class II HLA loci were covered by the typing at four-digit resolution. The genetic ancestry cluster associated with self-reported Caucasian donors included around 76% of the roughly 390 genotyped donors. Among under 450 genotyped donors of the cohort, an average of 235,054 unique TCR beta nucleotide sequences were sequenced per donor, around a sixth of them non-productive. The study was designed to test whether signatures of past pathogen exposure could be identified by cataloging public T cell receptors. Donor age, sex, ethnicity and CMV serostatus were compiled together with the repertoire data. Genome-wide SNP genotypes for about 65% of the 666 donors were used in a later genetic analysis, which treated that subset as a discovery cohort. The study combined high-throughput TCR immunosequencing, statistical association of individual TCRs with disease status, and machine learning to predict cytomegalovirus infection status. Rather than drawing on any new phenotypic data, the later analysis identified candidate immune exposures from TCR beta sequences and the way those sequences occurred across donors. Every discovery cohort repertoire had been produced on one sequencing platform. An earlier analysis of some 500 of the donors used high-throughput TCR beta sequencing to judge whether each TCR beta V gene segment behaved as functional or pseudogenic. The number of donors typed differed by locus, with 629-630 for A, B, C, DRB1 and DQB1, roughly 520 for DQA1, under 610 for DPA1, and some 440 for DPB1. The study at large found these results: In an earlier analysis of some 500 of the donors, most TCR beta V segments were observed in productive rearrangements about 87% or about 30% of the time, broadly matching IMGT annotations. Only TCR beta chains were sequenced in this cohort, and the absence of alpha or paired-chain data limited detectable features. Because counts were too low, fewer than 20 rarely observed V segments, including chromosome 9 orphons, were excluded from the earlier analysis of several hundred of the donors. V-gene and J-gene trimming of TCR beta chains was associated with a missense DCLRE1C variant in a later genetic analysis, and the association was replicated in an independent cohort. At a false discovery rate of 0.05, a later analysis linked approximately 18,000 TCR beta sequences to specific HLA alleles. Assigning TCR associations to individual alleles was difficult when HLA alleles, especially DR and DQ, strongly co-occurred. The presence/absence analyses assumed that sequencing depth was roughly uniform across donors, and that assumption may not be true. In vitro tests confirmed that a few of the cytomegalovirus-associated TCR beta chains recognize cytomegalovirus antigens. In a later analysis, several top co-occurrence clusters were reported to appear linked to parvovirus B19, influenza, CMV and Epstein-Barr virus. Cytomegalovirus status was reported to be diagnosed by the classifier with high specificity and sensitivity in both the original and validation cohorts. A later analysis found that TCR association rates varied across HLA loci, with DRB1 alleles showing the most associated TCRs and HLA-C alleles the fewest. Most TCR sequences were observed very rarely across donors, whereas some public TCRs were present in many individuals. For the cohort, immune exposure information was limited to CMV serostatus. The 87-base-pair reads could not distinguish some IMGT-functional V segments, including TRBV6-2 and TRBV6-3, so those segments were excluded. Most CMV-associated TCR beta chains appeared to be HLA-restricted in a later analysis, and the HLA associations seemed to be driven largely by CMV exposure. Because some donors lacked HLA typing at each locus, the association tests relied only on the typed subset. In a later analysis, HLA-associated TCR beta chains were found to be more clonally expanded and to have lower generation probabilities than equally common non-associated chains. According to a later genetic analysis, donors in an Asian-associated ancestry cluster had fewer N-insertions in productive TCRs than the approximately 690-donor mean. The study gave a list of 150 to 200 TCR beta chains associated with cytomegalovirus. A further reported finding was that TCR beta sequences accurately predicted the HLA-A and HLA-B alleles for most subjects in the first cohort. A cluster of highly shared sequence variants was judged likely to be a technical artifact of the sequencing pipeline. The authors suggested that the approach could potentially be generalized to other disease states and immunological phenotypes. Correlated functional status among segregating V segments might be attributable to linkage disequilibrium, but an unknown experimental factor could not be ruled out.

CDR1 and CDR2 were assigned from the germline V gene (reference sequence) as SEHNR and FQNEAQ. From the cysteine up to the phenylalanine, the CDR3 has a length of 13 residues. Only CDR3 DNA is held: 39 bases, read in frame from base 1. Receptor libraries were prepared by the immunoSEQ multiplex PCR assay. For the multiplex PCR, a mixture combining 60 forward primers for TCR Vbeta segments and 13 reverse primers for TCR Jbeta segments was used. The CDR3 region of rearranged TCR beta genes was amplified from genomic DNA by a multiplex PCR assay. The Illumina HiSeq System was used to sequence the amplified TCR beta libraries as 87-base-pair reads. The authors' analysis ran thus. Across the 640 or so repertoires, a later analysis counted about 81 million unique TCR beta chains, around 10 million of which were shared by at least two donors. Raw reads were error-corrected and collapsed into unique sequences with a nearest-neighbor algorithm that merged closely related sequences to remove PCR and sequencing errors. CDR3 sequences were aligned to IMGT reference sequences to assign V, D and J gene segments. For a sequence to be retained, a match of at least six nucleotides was required to both a V gene segment and a J gene segment. Rearrangements were called productive when the CDR3 lacked stop codons and stayed in frame with V and J; all others were non-productive. Following IMGT convention, CDR3 was defined as the stretch from the second conserved V-encoded cysteine to the conserved J-encoded phenylalanine. In an earlier analysis of approximately 500 of the donors, sequences lacking an unambiguous match to a single V gene segment were excluded. An earlier analysis of fewer than 750 of the donors classified V segments as functional when productive rearrangements were above 56.7% and as segregating when the standard deviation between donors was above 5%. To diagnose cytomegalovirus status from the catalog of TCR beta chain sequences, a statistical classification framework was built. V and J gene assignment, in a later analysis, came from comparing TCR nucleotide sequences with IMGT/GENE-DB human TR gene sequences. Using the TCRdist pipeline, a later analysis assigned CDR3 sequences along with most-parsimonious VDJ recombination scenarios. In a later analysis, every TCR beta chain was defined by the combination of its CDR3 amino acid sequence and its V-gene family, and reads without a unique V-gene family were dropped. A later analysis removed nearly 600 highly shared, low-generation-probability nucleotide sequences to deal with suspected cross-contamination and a sequencing artifact. A later analysis calculated a clonal expansion index for each public chain from normalized within-repertoire ranks of inferred template counts. A later analysis computed generation probabilities with a VDJ recombination model fitted to out-of-frame rearrangements, and checked the results against IGoR. In a later analysis, hypergeometric tests were used to score TCR-TCR, TCR-HLA and TCR-CMV co-occurrence, with a repertoire-size bias correction applied to TCR pairs. A later analysis estimated false discovery rates by permuting HLA or CMV assignments 20 times. In a later analysis, co-occurring TCRs were grouped using DBSCAN, and TCRdist sequence similarity was added for clustering within HLA-allele-positive subsets. For co-occurrence clustering, repertoires with fewer than 30,000 or more than 120,000 public chains were excluded, along with about five repertoires with anomalous nucleotide sharing. TCRdb obtained this table from immuneACCESS and retained in-frame rearrangements with V and J assigned. These tables miss some clones; where compared with another copy, unresolved V genes account for less than half of the shortfall, and the remainder is unexplained. D and trimming come from the DNA, and the V and J calls and clone size come from that table. A total of about 160,000 clones appear in this sample, approximately 79% of them only once. The top ten clonotypes cover roughly 1.4% of the sample.

The cohort was made up of 650 to 700 healthy bone marrow donors. Cohort members were all nominally healthy when sampled, although unrecorded immune exposures were likely present. The donor was CMV seronegative and belonged to the group of 352 seronegative cohort members. A peripheral blood sample was collected from each donor, and TCR beta sequencing was performed on peripheral blood mononuclear cells. The Qiagen DNeasy Blood Extraction Kit was used to extract genomic DNA from the blood cell samples. As to this clone: What this receptor recognizes is not known. An end of the junction does not agree with germline; a read error may underlie this.

Input material: PBMCs. The source of this sequence is a man between 60 and 70 years old in good health and CMV-seronegative. In this chain, TRBV7-9 is recombined with TRBJ2-5; 6 matching bases give a weak D call of TRBD2. The nucleotides are TGTTCCAGCAGCTTAGTGGGAGGAGAGACCCAGTACTTC. It translates as CSSSLVGGETQYF.